The 9 T cell receptor beta chains below come from one sample, sequenced in a study of blood T cells in healthy people across ages. Through a sample-barcoded 5' primer and a J-beta primer mix, a second PCR was run for about 6 to 12 cycles. MiXCR, run by TCRdb on the 5' RACE reads, gives a single entry per CDR3 protein. The sample lists approximately 1,700,000 distinct CDR3 sequences, about two fifths occurring once. Sequencing used blood. These receptors all stem from a human donor in good health.

This chain uses TRBV12-3 or TRBV12-4 with TRBJ2-3; 9 nucleotides match TRBD2. J gave up 0 bases and V 3 bases, and 7 bases lay outside the gene matches. The CDR3 is 17 residues long. This chain's CDR3 is CASSFPGTSRSTDTQYF. The CDR3 DNA reads TGTGCCAGCAGTTTCCCAGGGACTAGCAGAAGCACAGATACGCAGTATTTT.

This chain connects TRBV12-3 or TRBV12-4 to TRBJ1-1; 7 positions agree with TRBD1. V shed 6 bases, J shed 3 bases, and the junction held 7 bases outside the gene matches. The CDR3 covers 14 residues. The CDR3 coding sequence is TGTGCCAGCAGCCCGACAGGGCGGGACACTGAAGCTTTCTTT. Residues: CASSPTGRDTEAFF.

A few counts support this clonotype. This chain connects TRBV20-1 to TRBJ2-1, with 9 bases fitting TRBD1. Germline V gene data show CDR1 as DFQATT and CDR2 as SNEGSKA (reference sequence). V dropped 0 bases and J dropped 0; count of bases not matched to a gene: 15. This CDR3 has 20 residues. CDR3 sequence reads: CSARDIGGQGPRSSYNEQFF. The CDR3 DNA is TGCAGTGCTAGAGATATAGGAGGACAGGGGCCCAGGAGCTCCTACAATGAGCAGTTCTTC.

This clonotype has more than one count but fewer than ten. This sequence joins TRBV4-3 and TRBJ1-6, with D unresolved. This CDR3 has 13 residues. Trimming shortened V by 6 bases and J by 11 bases, and 14 bases separated the two germline ends. Germline V gives CDR1 LGHNA, CDR2 YSLEER. CDR3 DNA: TGCGCCAGCAGTCCACGGACGGCCCCACCCCTCCACTTT. Amino acids: CASSPRTAPPLHF.

This clonotype was counted between two and nine times. This chain uses TRBV29-1 with TRBJ2-3; D is unresolved. Germline CDR1 and CDR2: SQVTM and ANQGSEA. Trimming removed 2 bases at V and 5 bases at J, with 11 bases between. The CDR3 is 13 residues long. CDR3 protein: CSVEWLTVDTQYF. In nucleotides, the CDR3 is TGCAGCGTTGAATGGCTGACGGTAGATACGCAGTATTTT.

In DNA, the CDR3 is TGTGCCAGCAGCTTGGGGCAGCCGGACGGCGATGAGCAGTTCTTC. Its translation is CASSLGQPDGDEQFF. The chain recombines TRBV11-3 with TRBJ2-1; the D gene is possibly TRBD1 (5 bases). V was shortened by 3 bases and J by 8 bases, with 17 bases between the two germline ends. Germline CDR1 is SGHNT and CDR2 is YENEEA. The CDR3 sequence is 15 residues long.

This clonotype appeared a few times. The DNA for the CDR3 is TGTGCCAGCAGCCCCCGACTAGCGGGGGGCGATGAGCAGTTCTTC. This encodes CASSPRLAGGDEQFF. V is TRBV7-7 and J is TRBJ2-1; 13 bases are a match to TRBD2. Germline loops: CDR1 SSHAT, CDR2 FNYEAQ (reference sequence). With 5 bases clipped from V and 8 bases from J, the junction kept 6 bases outside the gene matches. The CDR3 length is 15 residues.

A few counts support this clonotype. This chain uses TRBV10-3 with TRBJ2-3; 8 bases match TRBD1. Per germline, CDR1 ENHRY and CDR2 SYGVKD. V lost 7 bases to trimming and J lost 3 bases; unmatched junction nucleotides: 18. The CDR3 is 18 amino acids. CDR3 nucleotide sequence: TGTGCCATCACCGAAGGACAGGGCCGTCGAGCTAGTACAGATACGCAGTATTTT. It specifies CAITEGQGRRASTDTQYF.

The gene calls are TRBV6-2 or TRBV6-3 and TRBJ2-7; tentatively, D is TRBD1 (6 bases). CDR1 is MNHEY, CDR2 SVGEGT, per germline. V gave up 4 bases and J gave up 1 base, with 11 bases separating them. This CDR3 has 14 amino acids. CDR3 nucleotides: TGTGCCAGCAGTTCCGGGACATATTCCTACGAGCAGTACTTC. Translation: CASSSGTYSYEQYF.